The sample holds one count of the clone carrying this TCR beta chain. This entry belongs to a study of blood T cell repertoires in COVID-19. Study-wide context: The study drew acute and convalescent COVID-19 samples from the United States, Italy and Spain.

This CDR3 has 8 residues. V dropped 8 bases and J dropped 4 bases, with 2 bases sitting between them. Germline-derived CDR1 and CDR2 are GTSNPN and SVGIG (reference sequence). Per the study methods: Cell counts per sample came from amplifying reference gene primers. Generated by immunoSEQ multiplex PCR, the TCRdb table keeps only in-frame clones and is missing some. V and J calls and clone size are given by that table; D and trimming were obtained from the DNA. The data contain 250,000 or so clones, approximately 88% of them singletons. The chain combines TRBV30 with TRBJ1-2; D is undetermined. This clonotype was obtained from a woman aged 25 to 39 who had been exposed to COVID-19. Sequenced material: PBMCs or T cells enriched from blood (not recorded which). CDR3 bases: TGTGCCCTCTATGGCTACACCTTC. Its translation is CALYGYTF. Full variable domain (missing parts from reference TRBV30 and TRBJ1-2): SQTIHQWPATLVQPVGSPLSLECTVEGTSNPNLYWYRQAAGRGLQLLFYSVGIGQISSEVPQNLSASRPQDRQFILSSKKLLLSDSGFYLCALYGYTFGSGTRLTVV.